Listed below are T cell receptor beta chains from one sample, sequenced in a study of tumor and adjacent non-tumor tissue in lung cancer. MiXCR, run by TCRdb on the multiplex PCR reads, gives a single entry per CDR3 protein. The repertoire holds over 110,000 distinct CDR3 sequences, with around 65% as singletons. Sequenced material: lung tumor tissue. These receptors were obtained from a man between 60 and 70 years old with small cell lung cancer. The CDR3 runs from the conserved cysteine through the conserved F or W. D genes are given only for firm matches. Clone sizes are given selectively: once, few, many, or a class where the clone is expanded.

j_gene: TRBJ2-2; d_gene: TRBD2; v_gene: TRBV6-6; abundance: many; CDR3nt: TGTGCCAGCAGTTACTTGGGGGAGGGTGGAACCGGGGAGCTGTTTTTT; CDR3aa: CASSYLGEGGTGELFF
j_gene: TRBJ2-1; d_gene: TRBD2; v_gene: TRBV6-5; abundance: .; CDR3nt: TGTGCCAGCAGTATGGGCGGGAGGTACAATGAGCAGTTCTTC; CDR3aa: CASSMGGRYNEQFF
j_gene: TRBJ1-1; d_gene: .; v_gene: TRBV11-2; abundance: .; CDR3nt: TGTGCCAGAAGCTTGAGGGTACGAACTGGAGCTTTCTTT; CDR3aa: CARSLRVRTGAFF
j_gene: TRBJ2-4; d_gene: .; v_gene: TRBV11-2; abundance: .; CDR3nt: TGTGCCAGCAGCTTGGGCCACCTAGCCAAAAACATTCAGTACTTC; CDR3aa: CASSLGHLAKNIQYF
j_gene: TRBJ2-3; d_gene: .; v_gene: TRBV29-1; abundance: many; CDR3nt: TGCAGCGTTGTGGGTTTTAGAGATACGCAGTATTTT; CDR3aa: CSVVGFRDTQYF
j_gene: TRBJ1-1; d_gene: .; v_gene: TRBV7-9; abundance: .; CDR3nt: TGTGCCAGCAGCCTTGATGGCCAAGACACTAAAGCTTTCTTT; CDR3aa: CASSLDGQDTKAFF
j_gene: TRBJ2-1; d_gene: .; v_gene: TRBV2; abundance: .; CDR3nt: TGTGCCAGCAGTGAATATAATGAGCAGTTCTTC; CDR3aa: CASSEYNEQFF
j_gene: TRBJ2-5; d_gene: TRBD2; v_gene: TRBV15; abundance: .; CDR3nt: TGTGACACCAGCGTAGCGGGAGGAGAGACCCAGTACTTC; CDR3aa: CDTSVAGGETQYF
j_gene: TRBJ2-3; d_gene: TRBD1; v_gene: TRBV29-1; abundance: .; CDR3nt: TGCAGCGTTAAGGGGACAGAGAGATTAAGTGCAGATACTCAGTATTTT; CDR3aa: CSVKGTERLSADTQYF
j_gene: TRBJ2-1; d_gene: .; v_gene: TRBV29-1; abundance: once; CDR3nt: TGCAGCGTTGATCGGGGAGTCCGCAATGGGCAGTTCTTC; CDR3aa: CSVDRGVRNGQFF
j_gene: TRBJ2-1; d_gene: TRBD2; v_gene: TRBV10-3; abundance: .; CDR3nt: TGTGCCATCAGTGCTGGGGAGGGGACCTCAAACAATGAGCAGTTCTTC; CDR3aa: CAISAGEGTSNNEQFF
j_gene: TRBJ2-5; d_gene: .; v_gene: TRBV2; abundance: many; CDR3nt: TGTGCCAGCCTAGTAGAAGAGACCCAGTACTTC; CDR3aa: CASLVEETQYF
j_gene: TRBJ2-7; d_gene: .; v_gene: TRBV20-1; abundance: few; CDR3nt: TGCAGTGCTCCCGGCCCGGGCTCCTACGAGCAGTACTTC; CDR3aa: CSAPGPGSYEQYF
j_gene: TRBJ1-1; d_gene: .; v_gene: TRBV11-2; abundance: .; CDR3nt: TGTGCCAGCAGCTTAGAGTCAGGGTTTGAAGCTCTCTTT; CDR3aa: CASSLESGFEALF
j_gene: TRBJ2-1; d_gene: TRBD1; v_gene: TRBV11-1; abundance: .; CDR3nt: TGTGCCAGCAGCCAACGACAGGGTCGTCGCAATGAGGAGTTCTTC; CDR3aa: CASSQRQGRRNEEFF
j_gene: TRBJ1-5; d_gene: TRBD1; v_gene: TRBV12-3/TRBV12-4; abundance: .; CDR3nt: TGTGCCAGCAGTTTGTCAGGGGACAGCAGCAATCAGCACCAGCATTTT; CDR3aa: CASSLSGDSSNQHQHF
j_gene: TRBJ2-5; d_gene: TRBD2; v_gene: TRBV6-1; abundance: .; CDR3nt: TGTGCCAGCAGTATTAGCGGGGGGAGGGAGACCCAGTACTTC; CDR3aa: CASSISGGRETQYF
j_gene: TRBJ2-5; d_gene: TRBD2; v_gene: TRBV20-1; abundance: .; CDR3nt: TGCACTGCTAAGGCGACTAGCGGGAGTTATGAGATCCAGTACTTC; CDR3aa: CTAKATSGSYEIQYF
j_gene: TRBJ2-3; d_gene: .; v_gene: TRBV20-1; abundance: many; CDR3nt: TGCAGTTCTAGCAGTCGGGGCCGTGCAGATACGCAGTATTTT; CDR3aa: CSSSSRGRADTQYF
j_gene: TRBJ2-2; d_gene: .; v_gene: TRBV7-8; abundance: .; CDR3nt: TGTGCCAGCAGCCCAATACAGGGGAACACCGGGGAGCTGTTTTTT; CDR3aa: CASSPIQGNTGELFF
j_gene: TRBJ2-1; d_gene: TRBD2; v_gene: TRBV12-3/TRBV12-4; abundance: many; CDR3nt: TGTGCCAGCAGCTCCGGGACTAGCGGAGTGAAGGGATACAATGAGCAGTTCTTC; CDR3aa: CASSSGTSGVKGYNEQFF
j_gene: TRBJ1-6; d_gene: .; v_gene: TRBV28; abundance: .; CDR3nt: TGTGCTAGCGGAGGTTCACTCCTCCACTTT; CDR3aa: CASGGSLLHF
j_gene: TRBJ1-2; d_gene: .; v_gene: TRBV6-2/TRBV6-3; abundance: few; CDR3nt: TGTGCCAGCAGCGACGCCCAACAGGGCGCGGGCTATGGCTACACCTTC; CDR3aa: CASSDAQQGAGYGYTF
j_gene: TRBJ2-5; d_gene: TRBD1; v_gene: TRBV28; abundance: few; CDR3nt: TGTGCCAGCAGTTCCATATCAACTAAATCCAGACAGGGCTACCAAGAGACCCAGTACTTC; CDR3aa: CASSSISTKSRQGYQETQYF
j_gene: TRBJ2-5; d_gene: .; v_gene: TRBV12-3/TRBV12-4; abundance: few; CDR3nt: TGTGCCAGCAGTTTGCGGGGATCGCAAGAGACCCAGTACTTC; CDR3aa: CASSLRGSQETQYF
j_gene: TRBJ1-5; d_gene: .; v_gene: TRBV11-2; abundance: .; CDR3nt: TGTGCCAGTAGCTCCGCGGTCACAGATACGCAGCATTTT; CDR3aa: CASSSAVTDTQHF
j_gene: TRBJ2-7; d_gene: .; v_gene: TRBV11-3; abundance: .; CDR3nt: TGTGCCAGCAGCTTAGCGTGGGGATACAATAAGCAGTACTTC; CDR3aa: CASSLAWGYNKQYF
j_gene: TRBJ2-1; d_gene: .; v_gene: TRBV5-1; abundance: .; CDR3nt: TGCGCCAGCAGCTTGGGGACCCTGGAAGTCAATGAGCAGTTCTTC; CDR3aa: CASSLGTLEVNEQFF
j_gene: TRBJ2-2; d_gene: .; v_gene: TRBV6-5; abundance: .; CDR3nt: TGTGCCAGCAGGGCGGGACAGCAAATCGGGGAGCTGTTATTT; CDR3aa: CASRAGQQIGELLF